What follows are 5 T cell receptor beta chains derived from one specimen sequenced in a study of blood T cell repertoires in COVID-19. Sequenced by immunoSEQ multiplex PCR; TCRdb stores in-frame clones only, minus some. The sample has roughly 9,600 clones, about 81% seen once. The sequencing input was peripheral blood. These receptor sequences come from a man in his 60s with active COVID-19.

J is TRBJ1-1 and V is TRBV12-3 or TRBV12-4; D might be TRBD1 (5 bases). The CDR3 is made up of 12 amino acids. Trimming shortened V by 2 bases and J by 8 bases, and 9 bases separated the two germline ends. CDR3 sequence: CASSLRQLEAFF. DNA for the CDR3: TGTGCCAGCAGTTTACGACAGTTGGAAGCTTTCTTT.

This clone was seen only a few times. V usage is TRBV24-1 and J usage is TRBJ1-1, with 8 bases aligning to TRBD1. The CDR3 totals 16 residues. The V segment lost 4 bases and the J segment 4 bases; nucleotides outside the gene matches: 10. Germline V gene data show CDR1 as KGHDR and CDR2 as SFDVKD. CDR3: CATSEGRGLGTTEAFF. The CDR3 DNA follows: TGTGCCACCAGTGAGGGCAGGGGGCTGGGGACCACTGAAGCTTTCTTT.

The chain employs TRBV27 and TRBJ1-1; D may be TRBD1 (5 bases). V was clipped by 3 bases and J by 4 bases, with 12 bases between them. The CDR3 is made up of 14 amino acids. Germline values: CDR1 MNHEY, CDR2 SMNVEV (reference sequence). CDR3 DNA: TGTGCCAGCAGTTTCAGGGTAGTGGGCACTGAAGCTTTCTTT. It is translated as CASSFRVVGTEAFF.

The rearrangement joins TRBV18 to TRBJ2-2; D perhaps matches TRBD1 (6 bases). CDR3 length: 14 residues. V lost 6 bases and J 4 bases, leaving 12 bases between the germline ends. Germline-derived CDR1 and CDR2 are KGHSH and LQKENI. The CDR3 DNA is TGTGCCAGCTCTCGAGCACAGGGCACCGGGGAGCTGTTTTTT. Amino acids: CASSRAQGTGELFF.

This chain connects TRBV3-1 (or the pseudogene TRBV3-2) to TRBJ2-1, with TRBD1 as a possible D gene (5 bases). The germline gives CDR1 LGHDT, CDR2 YNNKEL (reference sequence). The length of the CDR3 is 18 residues. Trimming pared 4 bases from V and 4 bases from J, leaving 23 bases between. The CDR3 reads CASSPTPDGQAPYNEQFF. The CDR3 DNA is TGTGCCAGCAGCCCAACTCCCGACGGACAAGCCCCGTACAATGAGCAGTTCTTC.